The 10 T cell receptor beta chains reported below all come from one sample, sequenced in a study of blood T cells in healthy people across ages. Through a sample-barcoded 5' primer and a J-beta primer mix, a second PCR was run for about 6 to 12 cycles. One entry per CDR3 protein results from TCRdb running MiXCR on the 5' RACE reads. The profile shows 700,000 to 800,000 distinct CDR3 sequences, roughly 43% of them singletons. Sequencing input: blood. The receptors were gathered from a woman aged 55 to 70 in good health.

This clonotype was seen more than once but under ten times. V gene TRBV30 combines with J gene TRBJ1-2; the D is unclear. The ends were cut back, 1 base at V and 7 bases at J, with 7 bases in the middle. The CDR3 covers 11 residues. CDR1 and CDR2 from the germline V gene are GTSNPN and SVGIG (reference sequence). The CDR3 DNA reads TGTGCCTGGAGTGACGACGGTGGCTACACCTTC. Translation: CAWSDDGGYTF.

The chain carries TRBV2 and TRBJ2-3; D gene uncertain. Trimming pared 4 bases from V and 3 bases from J, leaving 14 bases between. Germline V gives CDR1 SNHLY, CDR2 FYNNEI. The CDR3 has 15 amino acids. CDR3 region: CASSVTQSRTDTQYF. In DNA, the CDR3 is TGTGCCAGCAGTGTGACCCAATCTCGGACAGATACGCAGTATTTT. Supplemented by reference TRBV2 and TRBJ2-3, the full variable domain reads EPEVTQTPSHQVTQMGQEVILRCVPISNHLYFYWYRQILGQKVEFLVSFYNNEISEKSEIFDDQFSVERPDGSNFTLKIRSTKLEDSAMYFCASSVTQSRTDTQYFGPGTRLTVL.

This clonotype has more than one count but fewer than ten. The chain uses TRBV20-1 and TRBJ1-1; D ambiguous. V lost 3 bases and J lost 6, with 11 bases in between. CDR3 length equals 12 residues. Germline V gives CDR1 DFQATT, CDR2 SNEGSKA (reference sequence). CDR3 nucleotide sequence: TGCAGTGCTAGTAAGGGCATCGCTGAAGCTTTCTTT. It codes for CSASKGIAEAFF.

The rearrangement uses TRBV29-1 and TRBJ2-6; D unclear. The V gene's germline CDR1 is SQVTM and CDR2 ANQGSEA. Trimming cost V 3 bases and J 2 bases, with 2 bases left between them. The CDR3 sequence is 12 residues long. Written as DNA, the CDR3 is TGCAGCGTTGATACTGGGGCCAACGTCCTGACTTTC. It encodes CSVDTGANVLTF.

This clonotype has only a few counts. The chain combines TRBV28 with TRBJ2-7, with D unclear. In germline, CDR1 is MDHEN, CDR2 SYDVKM. The CDR3 extends over 16 amino acids. Between the trimmed V and J ends, which lost 5 bases and 0 bases, there was a span of 17 bases. The CDR3 nucleotides read TGTGCCAGCAGTGGTGTCAGGAAAACATTCTCCTACGAGCAGTACTTC. It codes for CASSGVRKTFSYEQYF. Variable domain in full (rest from reference TRBV28 and TRBJ2-7): DVKVTQSSRYLVKRTGEKVFLECVQDMDHENMFWYRQDPGLGLRLIYFSYDVKMKEKGDIPEGYSVSREKKERFSLILESASTNQTSMYLCASSGVRKTFSYEQYFGPGTRLTVT.

Many counts were recorded for this clonotype. V is TRBV4-2 and J is TRBJ2-7; D gene uncertain. The ends were cut back, 1 base at V and 6 bases at J, with 7 bases in the middle. The CDR3 loop spans 12 amino acids. CDR1 and CDR2 (germline): LGHNA, YNFKEQ. The CDR3: CASSQGYSEQYF. The CDR3 nucleotides are TGTGCCAGCAGCCAAGGGTATAGCGAGCAGTACTTC.

V gene TRBV6-2 or TRBV6-3 combines with J gene TRBJ2-5; unclear D gene. Germline V gene sequence: CDR1 MNHEY, CDR2 SVGEGT. The CDR3 contains 14 residues. V dropped 0 bases and J dropped 6 bases, with 11 bases sitting between them. CDR3 protein: CASSYSHREKTQYF. The CDR3 DNA reads as TGTGCCAGCAGTTACTCTCACAGAGAGAAGACCCAGTACTTC.

The genes are TRBV7-9 and TRBJ2-1; 8 nucleotides align to TRBD2. This CDR3 spans 16 amino acids. Unmatched junction bases numbered 7, after V lost 4 bases and J lost 2 bases. CDR1 SEHNR and CDR2 FQNEAQ come from the germline V gene (reference sequence). The CDR3, as DNA: TGTGCCAGCAGCTCCTTCTCAGCGGGAGCCTACAATGAGCAGTTCTTC. Residues: CASSSFSAGAYNEQFF.

This clonotype was seen more than once but under ten times. CDR3 protein: CASSRDRSSPLHF. In nucleotides, the CDR3 is TGCGCCAGCAGTAGGGACAGGTCTTCACCCCTCCACTTT. The chain couples TRBV10-1 to TRBJ1-6, with 8 bases identical to TRBD1. Germline lookup yields CDR1 WNHNN and CDR2 SYGVQD (reference sequence). CDR3 length: 13 amino acids. J gave up 9 bases and V 5 bases, and 3 bases lay outside the gene matches.

This clonotype has only a few counts. The V and J genes are TRBV20-1 and TRBJ2-3; the D gene is possibly TRBD2 (5 bases). CDR1 is DFQATT and CDR2 is SNEGSKA in the germline V gene (reference sequence). Trimming took 3 bases from V and 8 from J, leaving 12 bases between them. This CDR3 is 12 amino acids long. The CDR3 DNA is TGCAGTGCTAGTGAAACTAGAGTTACGCAGTATTTT. It is translated as CSASETRVTQYF.